The clone carrying this T cell receptor (beta chain) was seen more than once but under ten times. Antigen unknown. The source of the sample is a study of identical twins. Study-level results: The analysis was cross-sectional rather than longitudinal within donors.

TCRdb redid the calling of the 5' RACE reads with MiXCR, one entry per CDR3 protein. The repertoire has about 530,000 distinct CDR3 sequences, approximately 20% of them found once; the top ten carry roughly 0.5%. CDR1 LNHDA and CDR2 SQIVND come from the germline V gene (reference sequence). The CDR3 consists of 13 residues. V was cut by 1 base and J by 4 bases, with 4 bases left in between. All donors were healthy, and all were Caucasian. These same data were also listed under a study on yellow fever vaccine responses in identical twins.

Sequencing used CD4+ T cells sorted from blood. This clonotype originated in a young woman in good health. The V and J genes are TRBV19 and TRBJ2-2; D is unresolved. The CDR3 loop is CASSIVGTGELFF. CDR3 nucleotides: TGTGCCAGTAGTATAGTGGGCACCGGGGAGCTGTTTTTT.